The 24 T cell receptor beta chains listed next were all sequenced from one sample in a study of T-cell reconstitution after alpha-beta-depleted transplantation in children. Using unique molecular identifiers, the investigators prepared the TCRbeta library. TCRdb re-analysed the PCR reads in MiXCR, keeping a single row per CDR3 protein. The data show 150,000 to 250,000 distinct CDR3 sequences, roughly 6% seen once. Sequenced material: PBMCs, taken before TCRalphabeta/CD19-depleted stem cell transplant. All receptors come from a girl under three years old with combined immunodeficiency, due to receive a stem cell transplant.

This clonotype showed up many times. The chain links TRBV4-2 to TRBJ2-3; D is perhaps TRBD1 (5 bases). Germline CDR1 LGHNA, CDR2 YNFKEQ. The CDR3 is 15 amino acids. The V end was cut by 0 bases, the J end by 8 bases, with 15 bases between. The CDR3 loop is CASSQESGLQGTQYF. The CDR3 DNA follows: TGTGCCAGCAGCCAAGAATCCGGCCTCCAGGGTACGCAGTATTTT.

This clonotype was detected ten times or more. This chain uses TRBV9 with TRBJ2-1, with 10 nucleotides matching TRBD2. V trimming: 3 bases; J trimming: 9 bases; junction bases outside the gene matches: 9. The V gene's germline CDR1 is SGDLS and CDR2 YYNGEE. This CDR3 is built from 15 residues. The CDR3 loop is CASSGSGRGVGEQFF. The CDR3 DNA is TGTGCCAGCAGCGGGAGCGGGAGGGGGGTTGGTGAGCAGTTCTTC.

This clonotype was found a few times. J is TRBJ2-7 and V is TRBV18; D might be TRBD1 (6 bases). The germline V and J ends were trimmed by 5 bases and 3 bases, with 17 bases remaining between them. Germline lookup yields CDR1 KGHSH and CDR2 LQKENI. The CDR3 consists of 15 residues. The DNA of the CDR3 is TGTGCCAGCTCAACCAAGGAAGGGGGTCTCTACGAGCAGTACTTC. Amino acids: CASSTKEGGLYEQYF.

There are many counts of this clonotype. CDR3 nucleotides: TGCAGTGCTGGGACTAGTGTCTATGAGCAGTTCTTC. Translating gives CSAGTSVYEQFF. The rearrangement joins TRBV20-1 to TRBJ2-1; 8 bases fit TRBD2. The CDR3 extends over 12 amino acids. Trimming removed 5 bases from V and 8 bases from J; junction bases left unmatched: 5. The germline V gene encodes CDR1 DFQATT and CDR2 SNEGSKA (reference sequence).

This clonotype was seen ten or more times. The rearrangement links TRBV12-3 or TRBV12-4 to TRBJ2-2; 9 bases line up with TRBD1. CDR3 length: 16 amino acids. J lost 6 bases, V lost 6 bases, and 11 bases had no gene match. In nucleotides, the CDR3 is TGTGCCAGCAGGAGAAACAGGGGGCTTGAGGCCGGGGAGCTGTTTTTT. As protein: CASRRNRGLEAGELFF.

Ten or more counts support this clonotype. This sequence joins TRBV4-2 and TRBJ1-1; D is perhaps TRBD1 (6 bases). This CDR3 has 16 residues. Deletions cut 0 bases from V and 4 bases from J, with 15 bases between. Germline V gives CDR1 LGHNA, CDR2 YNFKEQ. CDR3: CASSQDRGGSSTEAFF. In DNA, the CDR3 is TGTGCCAGCAGCCAAGATAGGGGGGGCAGTAGCACTGAAGCTTTCTTT.

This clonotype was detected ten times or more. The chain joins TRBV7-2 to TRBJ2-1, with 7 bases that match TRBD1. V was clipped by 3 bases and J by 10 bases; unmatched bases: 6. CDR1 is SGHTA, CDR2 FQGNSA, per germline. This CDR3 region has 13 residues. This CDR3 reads CASSFEGAGEQFF. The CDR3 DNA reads TGTGCCAGCAGCTTTGAGGGGGCAGGAGAGCAGTTCTTC.

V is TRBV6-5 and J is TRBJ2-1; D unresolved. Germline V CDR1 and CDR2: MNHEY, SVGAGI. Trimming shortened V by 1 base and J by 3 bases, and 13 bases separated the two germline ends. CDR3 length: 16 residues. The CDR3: CASSYLLSPNYNEQFF. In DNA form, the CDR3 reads TGTGCCAGCAGTTACTTATTAAGTCCAAACTACAATGAGCAGTTCTTC.

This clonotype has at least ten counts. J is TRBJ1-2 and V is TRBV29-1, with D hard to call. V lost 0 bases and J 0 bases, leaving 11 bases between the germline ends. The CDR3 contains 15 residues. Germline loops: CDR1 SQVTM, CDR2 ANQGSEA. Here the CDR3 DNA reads TGCAGCGTTGAAGATAGGCGAGGCTCTAACTATGGCTACACCTTC. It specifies CSVEDRRGSNYGYTF.

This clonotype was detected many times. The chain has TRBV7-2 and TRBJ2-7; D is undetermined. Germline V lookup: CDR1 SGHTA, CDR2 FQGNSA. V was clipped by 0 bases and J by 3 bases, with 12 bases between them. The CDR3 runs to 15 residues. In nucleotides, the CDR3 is TGTGCCAGCAGCTTAGCGTCACAGACCTACTACGAGCAGTACTTC. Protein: CASSLASQTYYEQYF. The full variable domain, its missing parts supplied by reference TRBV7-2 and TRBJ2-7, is GAGVSQSPSNKVTEKGKDVELRCDPISGHTALYWYRQSLGQGLEFLIYFQGNSAPDKSGLPSDRFSAERTGGSVSTLTIQRTQQEDSAVYLCASSLASQTYYEQYFGPGTRLTVT.

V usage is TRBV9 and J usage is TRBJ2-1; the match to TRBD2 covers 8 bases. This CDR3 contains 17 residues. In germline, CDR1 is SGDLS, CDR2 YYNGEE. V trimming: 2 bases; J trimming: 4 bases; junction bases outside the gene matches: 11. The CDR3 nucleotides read TGTGCCAGCAGCGTTAACCCCCGGGAGGGTGAGTACAATGAGCAGTTCTTC. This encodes CASSVNPREGEYNEQFF.

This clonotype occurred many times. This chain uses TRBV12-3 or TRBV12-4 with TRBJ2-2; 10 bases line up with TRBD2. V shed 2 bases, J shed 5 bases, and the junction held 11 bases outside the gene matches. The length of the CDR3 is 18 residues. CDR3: CASSLRLAGAPGTGELFF. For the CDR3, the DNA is TGTGCCAGCAGTTTAAGGCTAGCGGGGGCCCCGGGGACCGGGGAGCTGTTTTTT.

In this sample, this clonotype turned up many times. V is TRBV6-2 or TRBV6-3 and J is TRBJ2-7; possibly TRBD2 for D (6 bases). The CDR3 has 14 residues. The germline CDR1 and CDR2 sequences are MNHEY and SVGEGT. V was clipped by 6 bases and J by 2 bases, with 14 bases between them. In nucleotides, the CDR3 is TGTGCCAGCAGCTACGGACTATTAGCCTACGAGCAGTACTTC. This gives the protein CASSYGLLAYEQYF.

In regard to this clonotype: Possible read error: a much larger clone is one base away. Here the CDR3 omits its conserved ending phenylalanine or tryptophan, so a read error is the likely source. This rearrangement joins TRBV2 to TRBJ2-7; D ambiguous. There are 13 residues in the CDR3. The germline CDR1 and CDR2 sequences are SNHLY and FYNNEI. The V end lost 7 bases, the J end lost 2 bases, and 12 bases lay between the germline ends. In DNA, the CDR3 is TGTGCCAGCAACTATGATCACACCTACGAGCAGTACTAC. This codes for CASNYDHTYEQYY.

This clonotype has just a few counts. The CDR3 bases are TGCGCCAGCAGCCTCCGGGACAGCTCAGATACGCAGTATTTT. This encodes CASSLRDSSDTQYF. The chain recombines TRBV5-1 with TRBJ2-3; 7 bases match TRBD1. This CDR3 has 14 amino acids. Germline CDR1 and CDR2: SGHRS and YFSETQ. The junction had 6 bases not matched to a gene; V was cut back by 4 bases and J by 4 bases. Full variable domain (remainder filled in from reference TRBV5-1 and TRBJ2-3): KAGVTQTPRYLIKTRGQQVTLSCSPISGHRSVSWYQQTPGQGLQFLFEYFSETQRNKGNFPGRFSGRQFSNSRSEMNVSTLELGDSALYLCASSLRDSSDTQYFGPGTRLTVL.

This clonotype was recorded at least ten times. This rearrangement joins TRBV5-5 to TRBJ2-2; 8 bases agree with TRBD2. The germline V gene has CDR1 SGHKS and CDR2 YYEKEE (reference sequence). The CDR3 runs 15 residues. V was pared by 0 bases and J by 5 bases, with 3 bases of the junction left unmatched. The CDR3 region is CASSLVRGGTGELFF. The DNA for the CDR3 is TGTGCCAGCAGCTTGGTACGGGGGGGGACCGGGGAGCTGTTTTTT.

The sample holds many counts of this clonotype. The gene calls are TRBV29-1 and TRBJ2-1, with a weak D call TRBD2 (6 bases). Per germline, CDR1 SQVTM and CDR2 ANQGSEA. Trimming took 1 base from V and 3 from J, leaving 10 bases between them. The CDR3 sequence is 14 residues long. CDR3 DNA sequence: TGCAGCGTTGAAGGGCGGGGCGACTACAATGAGCAGTTCTTC. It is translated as CSVEGRGDYNEQFF.

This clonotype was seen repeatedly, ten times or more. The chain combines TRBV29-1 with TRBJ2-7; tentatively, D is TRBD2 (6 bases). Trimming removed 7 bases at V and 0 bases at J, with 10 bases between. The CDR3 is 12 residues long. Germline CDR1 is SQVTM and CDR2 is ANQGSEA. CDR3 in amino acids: CSARDFSYEQYF. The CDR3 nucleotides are TGCAGCGCGAGGGACTTCTCCTACGAGCAGTACTTC.

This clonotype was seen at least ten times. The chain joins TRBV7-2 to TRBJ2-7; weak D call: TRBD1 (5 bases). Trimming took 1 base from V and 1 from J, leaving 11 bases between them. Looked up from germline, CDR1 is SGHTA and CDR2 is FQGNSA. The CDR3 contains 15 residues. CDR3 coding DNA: TGTGCCAGCAGCTTAGGGCAGGGCTATTCCTACGAGCAGTACTTC. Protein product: CASSLGQGYSYEQYF.

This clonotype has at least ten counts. The CDR3 region has the DNA TGCGCCAGCAGCTTGGACGGAGGGACCGCAGCCTACGAGCAGTACTTC. This codes for CASSLDGGTAAYEQYF. The chain recombines TRBV5-1 with TRBJ2-7; TRBD2 might be the D (6 bases). The V gene lost 0 bases and the J gene lost 2 bases, with 15 bases spanning the gap. CDR3 length equals 16 residues. Germline CDR1 SGHRS, CDR2 YFSETQ.

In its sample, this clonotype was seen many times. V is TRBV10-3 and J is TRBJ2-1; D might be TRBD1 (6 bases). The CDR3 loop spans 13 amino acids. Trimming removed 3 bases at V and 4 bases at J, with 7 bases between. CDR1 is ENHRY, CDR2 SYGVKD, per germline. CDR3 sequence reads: CAISEGQYNEQFF. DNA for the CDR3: TGTGCCATCAGTGAAGGACAGTACAATGAGCAGTTCTTC.

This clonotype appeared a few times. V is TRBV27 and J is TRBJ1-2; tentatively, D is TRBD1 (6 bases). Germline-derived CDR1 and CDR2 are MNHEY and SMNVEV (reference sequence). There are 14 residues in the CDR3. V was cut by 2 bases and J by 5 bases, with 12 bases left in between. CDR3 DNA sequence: TGTGCCAGCAGTTTAACCGGGACACCATATGGCTACACCTTC. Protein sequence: CASSLTGTPYGYTF.

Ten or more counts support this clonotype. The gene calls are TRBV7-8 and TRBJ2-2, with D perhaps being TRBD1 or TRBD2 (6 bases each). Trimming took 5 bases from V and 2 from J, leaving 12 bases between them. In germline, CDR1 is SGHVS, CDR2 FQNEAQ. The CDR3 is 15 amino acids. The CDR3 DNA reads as TGTGCCAGCAGCCTGTGGGGGGCCAACACCGGGGAGCTGTTTTTT. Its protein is CASSLWGANTGELFF.

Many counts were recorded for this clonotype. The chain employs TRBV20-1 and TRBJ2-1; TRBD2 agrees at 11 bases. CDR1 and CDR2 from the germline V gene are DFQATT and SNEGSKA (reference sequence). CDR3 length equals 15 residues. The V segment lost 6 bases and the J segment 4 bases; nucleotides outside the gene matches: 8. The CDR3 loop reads CSAGRTSGYYNEQFF. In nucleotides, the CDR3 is TGCAGTGCCGGAAGGACTAGCGGGTATTACAATGAGCAGTTCTTC.